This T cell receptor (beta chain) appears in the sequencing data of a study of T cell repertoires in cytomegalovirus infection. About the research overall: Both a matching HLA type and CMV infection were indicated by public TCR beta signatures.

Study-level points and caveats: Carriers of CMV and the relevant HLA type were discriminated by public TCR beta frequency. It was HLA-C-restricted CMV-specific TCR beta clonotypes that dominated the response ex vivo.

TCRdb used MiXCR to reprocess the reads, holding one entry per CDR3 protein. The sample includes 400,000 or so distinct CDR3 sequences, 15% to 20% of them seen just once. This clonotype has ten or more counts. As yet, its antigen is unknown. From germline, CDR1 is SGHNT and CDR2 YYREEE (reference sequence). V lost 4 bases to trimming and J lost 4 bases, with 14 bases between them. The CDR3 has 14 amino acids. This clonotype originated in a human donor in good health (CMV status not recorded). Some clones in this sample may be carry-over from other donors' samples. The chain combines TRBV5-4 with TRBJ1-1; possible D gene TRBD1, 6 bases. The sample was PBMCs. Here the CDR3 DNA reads TGTGCCAGCAGCCTGGAGACACAGGGCACTGAAGCTTTCTTT. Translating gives CASSLETQGTEAFF.